The 29 T cell receptor beta chains below all came from one sample that was sequenced in a study of cytomegalovirus exposure and HLA in healthy donors. PCR used 60 Vbeta primers and 13 Jbeta primers. The protocol was immunoSEQ multiplex PCR, while the TCRdb copy is restricted to in-frame clones and leaves out a portion. Among roughly 170,000 clones, more than 80% were seen once, and the ten largest hold about 0.64%. Sequencing was carried out using PBMCs. Receptor source: a boy aged 10-17 years in good health and CMV-seronegative.

This chain uses TRBV30 with TRBJ1-5; TRBD1 might be the D (6 bases). The CDR3 has 13 amino acids. CDR1 GTSNPN and CDR2 SVGIG come from the germline V gene (reference sequence). The ends were cut back, 1 base at V and 5 bases at J, with 9 bases in the middle. The DNA of the CDR3 is TGTGCCTGGAGTGGACAGGATTATCAGCCCCAGCATTTT. Translating it yields CAWSGQDYQPQHF. The complete variable domain, with remaining parts taken from reference TRBV30 and TRBJ1-5, reads SQTIHQWPATLVQPVGSPLSLECTVEGTSNPNLYWYRQAAGRGLQLLFYSVGIGQISSEVPQNLSASRPQDRQFILSSKKLLLSDSGFYLCAWSGQDYQPQHFGDGTRLSIL.

The chain joins TRBV11-1 to TRBJ2-3, with 10 bases matching TRBD2. The CDR3 sequence is 15 residues long. Looked up from germline, CDR1 is SGHAT and CDR2 is FQDESV (reference sequence). V was clipped by 8 bases and J by 5 bases; unmatched bases: 10. CDR3 region: CASELASGSLDTQYF. CDR3 sequence (DNA): TGTGCCAGCGAGCTGGCTAGCGGGAGTTTAGATACGCAGTATTTT.

The chain carries TRBV29-1 and TRBJ1-1; D unresolved. The CDR3 is 15 residues long. The V gene lost 0 bases and the J gene lost 1 base, with 12 bases spanning the gap. Germline CDR1 reads SQVTM; CDR2 reads ANQGSEA. Here the CDR3 DNA reads TGCAGCGTTGAAGATCAGGAGGAGTGGAACACTGAAGCTTTCTTT. This gives the protein CSVEDQEEWNTEAFF.

The chain recombines TRBV11-3 with TRBJ2-7, with 8 positions matching TRBD2. The V segment lost 7 bases and the J segment 2 bases; nucleotides outside the gene matches: 10. The CDR3 sequence is 15 residues long. Per the germline V gene, CDR1 is SGHNT and CDR2 is YENEEA. CDR3 nucleotides: TGTGCCAGCACCCGGGGGGGGAGCGGGACCTACGAGCAGTACTTC. Protein: CASTRGGSGTYEQYF.

The gene calls are TRBV4-1 and TRBJ1-2; 10 bases are a match to TRBD1. This CDR3 has 15 amino acids. CDR1 and CDR2 from the germline V gene are MGHRA and YSYEKL. V shed 1 base, J shed 8 bases, and the junction held 7 bases outside the gene matches. CDR3 in amino acids: CASSQAGTGVEGYTF. The CDR3 coding sequence is TGCGCCAGCAGCCAAGCAGGGACAGGGGTCGAAGGCTACACCTTC.

V and J are TRBV5-6 and TRBJ1-2, with D possibly being TRBD1 (6 bases). V was trimmed by 4 bases and J by 14 bases, leaving 12 bases between them. CDR3 length equals 10 residues. Germline V gives CDR1 SGHDT, CDR2 YYEEEE. DNA for the CDR3: TGTGCCAGCAGCACCTACAGGGTAACCTTC. Residues: CASSTYRVTF.

As to this clone: Its ends do not fully match the called genes, so a read error is possible. The genes are TRBV7-9 and TRBJ2-7; TRBD2 matches 14 bases. Germline V gene lookup returns CDR1 SEHNR and CDR2 FQNEAQ (reference sequence). The CDR3 length is 16 residues. This CDR3 reads CSSSYPGLAGDGEQYF. CDR3 DNA sequence: TGTTCCAGCAGCTACCCGGGACTAGCGGGAGATGGCGAGCAGTACTTC.

The gene calls are TRBV5-1 and TRBJ2-2, with D unclear. Per the germline V gene, CDR1 is SGHRS and CDR2 is YFSETQ. The CDR3 is 15 residues long. Trimming pared 7 bases from V and 0 bases from J, leaving 13 bases between. The CDR3 reads CASRLAPPNTGELFF. The CDR3 DNA is TGCGCCAGCCGATTAGCCCCTCCGAACACCGGGGAGCTGTTTTTT.

V and J are TRBV5-1 and TRBJ2-1; 12 nucleotides align to TRBD2. The CDR3 has 16 amino acids. The germline V gene encodes CDR1 SGHRS and CDR2 YFSETQ. V lost 0 bases to trimming and J lost 4 bases; unmatched junction nucleotides: 2. CDR3 bases: TGCGCCAGCAGCTTGGGGACTAGCGGGGATTACAATGAGCAGTTCTTC. It codes for CASSLGTSGDYNEQFF.

In its sample, this clone was seen a few times. The rearrangement links TRBV7-8 to TRBJ1-2; TRBD1 matches at 7 bases. The length of the CDR3 is 15 residues. The V segment lost 1 base and the J segment 8 bases; nucleotides outside the gene matches: 10. Germline V gives CDR1 SGHVS, CDR2 FQNEAQ. Written as DNA, the CDR3 is TGTGCCAGCAGCTTAGTAGACAGGGCAAGGGAGGGCTACACCTTC. Translation: CASSLVDRAREGYTF.

The rearrangement uses TRBV5-6 and TRBJ1-2; unclear D gene. Germline CDR1 is SGHDT and CDR2 is YYEEEE. The CDR3 contains 14 residues. The germline V and J ends were trimmed by 3 bases and 6 bases, with 15 bases remaining between them. The CDR3 protein is CASSSRAVGDGYTF. The CDR3, as DNA: TGTGCCAGCAGCTCGCGAGCGGTTGGGGATGGCTACACCTTC.

The CDR3: CASSDRDSGNTIYF. The CDR3, as DNA: TGTGCCAGCAGTGACCGAGACTCTGGAAACACCATATATTTT. This rearrangement joins TRBV2 to TRBJ1-3, with D uncertain. Trimming shortened V by 3 bases and J by 0 bases, and 6 bases separated the two germline ends. In germline, CDR1 is SNHLY, CDR2 FYNNEI. The CDR3 contains 14 residues.

The J gene is TRBJ2-7, the V gene TRBV5-1; 12 bases match TRBD2. Germline CDR1 reads SGHRS; CDR2 reads YFSETQ. The CDR3 has 17 amino acids. The trim removed 4 bases at V and 3 bases at J, leaving 11 bases unmatched. CDR3 amino acids: CASSPPTSGRGSYEQYF. In DNA, the CDR3 is TGCGCCAGCAGCCCTCCGACTAGCGGGAGAGGCAGCTACGAGCAGTACTTC.

V is TRBV18 and J is TRBJ1-5; D is unresolved. This CDR3 has 14 amino acids. V was cut by 5 bases and J by 7 bases, with 15 bases left in between. Per germline, CDR1 KGHSH and CDR2 LQKENI. DNA for the CDR3: TGTGCCAGCTCAGGTACTGCGGGGATGCAGCCCCAGCATTTT. This codes for CASSGTAGMQPQHF.

The chain joins TRBV5-1 to TRBJ1-1; D remains unclear. The V end lost 4 bases, the J end lost 1 base, and 8 bases lay between the germline ends. The CDR3 is 13 amino acids. CDR1 is SGHRS and CDR2 is YFSETQ in the germline V gene. As DNA, the CDR3 is TGCGCCAGCAGCCCGCGGGGGAACACTGAAGCTTTCTTT. It codes for CASSPRGNTEAFF.

This clone was detected only once. V is TRBV30 and J is TRBJ2-3; perhaps TRBD1 as D (6 bases). Germline V lookup: CDR1 GTSNPN, CDR2 SVGIG (reference sequence). This CDR3 is 16 amino acids long. The V end lost 2 bases, the J end lost 0 bases, and 15 bases lay between the germline ends. CDR3 nucleotide sequence: TGTGCCTGGAGTCAACCGGACAGTTCTAGCACAGATACGCAGTATTTT. The encoded protein is CAWSQPDSSSTDTQYF. The full variable domain, its missing parts supplied by reference TRBV30 and TRBJ2-3, is SQTIHQWPATLVQPVGSPLSLECTVEGTSNPNLYWYRQAAGRGLQLLFYSVGIGQISSEVPQNLSASRPQDRQFILSSKKLLLSDSGFYLCAWSQPDSSSTDTQYFGPGTRLTVL.

The CDR3 protein is CASSIVGGDNEQFF. CDR3 DNA sequence: TGTGCCAGTAGTATAGTAGGAGGGGACAATGAGCAGTTCTTC. The V gene is TRBV19, the J gene TRBJ2-1, with D possibly TRBD2 on 6 matching bases. This CDR3 is 14 amino acids long. Deletions cut 1 base from V and 5 bases from J, with 9 bases between. CDR1 and CDR2 from the germline V gene are LNHDA and SQIVND (reference sequence).

V usage is TRBV11-2 and J usage is TRBJ2-3, with 12 nucleotides matching TRBD2. Trimming cost V 4 bases and J 2 bases; bases outside gene matches: 4. CDR1 and CDR2 (germline): SGHAT, FQNNGV. This CDR3 region has 16 residues. The CDR3 protein is CASSSWTSGITDTQYF. The CDR3 nucleotides read TGTGCCAGCAGCTCTTGGACTAGCGGGATCACAGATACGCAGTATTTT.

V is TRBV11-3 and J is TRBJ2-3, with 14 bases identical to TRBD2. CDR1 is SGHNT and CDR2 is YENEEA in the germline V gene. Losses at the gene ends were 6 bases for V and 5 bases for J; bases not matched to a gene: 7. The CDR3 totals 16 residues. DNA for the CDR3: TGTGCCAGCAGTCCCGGGACTAGCGGGAGAGTAGATACGCAGTATTTT. It is translated as CASSPGTSGRVDTQYF.

In DNA, the CDR3 is TGTGCCAGCAGTTACAAGGGCGGGGCCTCCTACGAGCAGTACTTC. It specifies CASSYKGGASYEQYF. The gene calls are TRBV6-6 and TRBJ2-7; perhaps TRBD2 as D (6 bases). V dropped 2 bases and J dropped 0 bases, with 11 bases sitting between them. CDR3 length: 15 residues. Germline CDR1 is MNHNY and CDR2 is SVGAGI (reference sequence).

V is TRBV30 and J is TRBJ1-2; weak D call: TRBD1 (6 bases). Trimming left V 0 bases short and J 4 bases short, with 12 bases between. The CDR3 sequence is 14 residues long. From germline, CDR1 is GTSNPN and CDR2 SVGIG (reference sequence). The CDR3 loop is CAWSVWGRTYGYTF. The CDR3 DNA sequence: TGTGCCTGGAGTGTTTGGGGGCGCACCTATGGCTACACCTTC.

This clone was recorded only once. This rearrangement joins TRBV12-5 to TRBJ2-5, with a possible D match to TRBD2 (6 bases). This CDR3 region has 15 residues. Between the trimmed V and J ends, which lost 7 bases and 1 base, there was a span of 16 bases. CDR1 and CDR2 from the germline V gene are LGHNT and FRNRAP. CDR3 sequence: CASAPGSGAQETQYF. DNA of the CDR3: TGTGCTAGTGCTCCGGGTAGCGGAGCCCAAGAGACCCAGTACTTC.

This chain connects TRBV19 to TRBJ1-2; TRBD1 might be the D (5 bases). The germline V gene has CDR1 LNHDA and CDR2 SQIVND (reference sequence). V was trimmed by 6 bases and J by 4 bases, leaving 21 bases between them. The CDR3 consists of 16 residues. The CDR3 reads CASSSKAGPMTYGYTF. CDR3 DNA sequence: TGTGCCAGTAGCTCCAAGGCGGGACCGATGACCTATGGCTACACCTTC.

About this clone itself: The junction does not match germline at one end; this may be a read error. In nucleotides, the CDR3 is TGTGCCTGGAGTGTGACCATCGAAAGGAGCTTC. This sequence encodes CAWSVTIERSF. This chain links TRBV30 with TRBJ1-2; D remains ambiguous. Germline lookup yields CDR1 GTSNPN and CDR2 SVGIG (reference sequence). This CDR3 is built from 11 residues. Complete variable domain (other parts from reference TRBV30 and TRBJ1-2): SQTIHQWPATLVQPVGSPLSLECTVEGTSNPNLYWYRQAAGRGLQLLFYSVGIGQISSEVPQNLSASRPQDRQFILSSKKLLLSDSGFYLCAWSVTIERSFGSGTRLTVV.

V and J are TRBV19 and TRBJ2-7; D remains ambiguous. V was clipped by 7 bases and J by 2 bases, with 15 bases between them. CDR1 is LNHDA and CDR2 is SQIVND in the germline V gene (reference sequence). This CDR3 contains 14 residues. The CDR3 protein is CASTETRNTYEQYF. The CDR3 nucleotides read TGTGCCAGTACCGAGACACGGAATACCTACGAGCAGTACTTC. The whole variable domain, filled in from reference TRBV19 and TRBJ2-7, reads DGGITQSPKYLFRKEGQNVTLSCEQNLNHDAMYWYRQDPGQGLRLIYYSQIVNDFQKGDIAEGYSVSREKKESFPLTVTSAQKNPTAFYLCASTETRNTYEQYFGPGTRLTVT.

The V gene is TRBV9, the J gene TRBJ1-2, with D perhaps matching TRBD1 (6 bases). The germline V gene encodes CDR1 SGDLS and CDR2 YYNGEE. V was trimmed by 0 bases and J by 0 bases, leaving 12 bases between them. This CDR3 region has 16 residues. CDR3 residues: CASSVALTGANYGYTF. The CDR3 DNA reads TGTGCCAGCAGCGTAGCTCTGACAGGAGCTAACTATGGCTACACCTTC.

The chain recombines TRBV5-6 with TRBJ2-1; no clear D. V was clipped by 4 bases and J by 6 bases, with 5 bases between them. Germline values: CDR1 SGHDT, CDR2 YYEEEE. This CDR3 is 11 amino acids long. This CDR3 is CASSRPNEQFF. The CDR3 DNA follows: TGTGCCAGCAGCCGTCCCAATGAGCAGTTCTTC.

The rearrangement links TRBV29-1 to TRBJ2-3; maybe TRBD2 (5 bases). Looked up from germline, CDR1 is SQVTM and CDR2 is ANQGSEA. V lost 4 bases and J lost 5, with 19 bases in between. This CDR3 comprises 15 residues. The CDR3 region is CSVAGAGLLRDTQYF. In nucleotides, the CDR3 is TGCAGCGTTGCAGGCGCGGGCCTCCTCAGAGATACGCAGTATTTT.

J is TRBJ1-1 and V is TRBV13; TRBD1 might be the D (6 bases). CDR1 is PRHDT, CDR2 FYEKMQ, per germline (reference sequence). The ends were cut back, 5 bases at V and 0 bases at J, with 16 bases in the middle. The CDR3 runs 16 residues. CDR3 sequence reads: CASSGYLQGLNTEAFF. The CDR3 DNA is TGTGCCAGCAGCGGATACCTACAGGGCCTGAACACTGAAGCTTTCTTT.